The 12 T cell receptor beta chains below come from one sample, sequenced in a study of blood T cell repertoires in COVID-19. Sequenced by immunoSEQ multiplex PCR; TCRdb stores in-frame clones only, minus some. Of 300,000 to 350,000 clones in the sample, roughly 85% were seen once. Material for sequencing was PBMCs or T cells enriched from blood (not recorded which). Receptor source: a man aged 25-45 years who had recovered from COVID-19.

The chain recombines TRBV5-6 with TRBJ1-2; 10 nucleotides match TRBD1. The CDR3 runs 12 residues. Germline CDR1 is SGHDT and CDR2 is YYEEEE. Trimming cost V 9 bases and J 2 bases; bases outside gene matches: 1. CDR3 DNA: TGTGCCACGGGACAGGGGAACTATGGCTACACCTTC. It encodes CATGQGNYGYTF.

The chain employs TRBV5-1 and TRBJ1-3, with D perhaps matching TRBD1 (6 bases). V was shortened by 2 bases and J by 4 bases, with 10 bases between the two germline ends. CDR1 is SGHRS and CDR2 is YFSETQ in the germline V gene. The CDR3 extends over 14 amino acids. The CDR3 region has the DNA TGCGCCAGCAGCTTCTCAGGGGAAGGAAACACCATATATTTT. This translates into CASSFSGEGNTIYF.

This chain links TRBV9 with TRBJ2-7; 7 bases line up with TRBD1. Germline V CDR1 and CDR2: SGDLS, YYNGEE. The CDR3 covers 14 residues. Unmatched junction bases numbered 5, after V lost 2 bases and J lost 3 bases. DNA of the CDR3: TGTGCCAGCAGCGTCCGGGACAGCCTCTACGAGCAGTACTTC. Its protein product is CASSVRDSLYEQYF.

The rearrangement joins TRBV20-1 to TRBJ1-1, with D unclear. The germline CDR1 and CDR2 sequences are DFQATT and SNEGSKA (reference sequence). This CDR3 has 12 residues. V was cut by 3 bases and J by 5 bases, with 10 bases left in between. In nucleotides, the CDR3 is TGCAGTGCTAGTCACAGCACGACTGAAGCTTTCTTT. Translated, it gives CSASHSTTEAFF.

The rearrangement joins TRBV6-5 to TRBJ2-1; no clear D. Deletions cut 6 bases from V and 9 bases from J, with 12 bases between. This CDR3 is 12 amino acids long. Germline V CDR1 and CDR2: MNHEY, SVGAGI. The DNA for the CDR3 is TGTGCCAGCAGGCACCCCTCGAGTGAGCAGTTCTTC. Translated, it gives CASRHPSSEQFF.

The genes are TRBV2 and TRBJ1-2; D gene unclear. The CDR3 consists of 12 residues. The germline V gene encodes CDR1 SNHLY and CDR2 FYNNEI. V shed 8 bases and J shed 4 bases, with 11 bases lying between them. CDR3 DNA sequence: TGTGCCAGCCTGCCGCGGGGCTATGGCTACACCTTC. It codes for CASLPRGYGYTF.

V and J are TRBV5-4 and TRBJ1-6, with 10 bases aligning to TRBD1. Trimming took 3 bases from V and 5 from J; bases not matched to a gene: 8. This CDR3 region has 17 residues. The V gene's germline CDR1 is SGHNT and CDR2 YYREEE (reference sequence). The CDR3: CASSSAGQGWNNSPLHF. In DNA, the CDR3 is TGTGCCAGCAGCTCCGCGGGACAGGGGTGGAATAATTCACCCCTCCACTTT.

The J gene is TRBJ1-2, the V gene TRBV5-1, with 10 bases aligning to TRBD1. From germline, CDR1 is SGHRS and CDR2 YFSETQ. With 1 base clipped from V and 8 bases from J, the junction kept 14 bases outside the gene matches. The CDR3 consists of 17 residues. The CDR3 sequence: CASSLWGAGTGDKGYTF. The CDR3 nucleotides read TGCGCCAGCAGCTTGTGGGGGGCCGGGACAGGGGATAAAGGCTACACCTTC.

V usage is TRBV5-4 and J usage is TRBJ2-3; 13 nucleotides match TRBD2. This CDR3 spans 16 amino acids. Germline lookup yields CDR1 SGHNT and CDR2 YYREEE (reference sequence). V shed 3 bases, J shed 5 bases, and the junction held 6 bases outside the gene matches. CDR3: CASSWRTSGGVDTQYF. CDR3 nucleotide sequence: TGTGCCAGCAGCTGGAGGACTAGCGGGGGTGTAGATACGCAGTATTTT. Variable domain in full (rest from reference TRBV5-4 and TRBJ2-3): ETGVTQSPTHLIKTRGQQVTLRCSSQSGHNTVSWYQQALGQGPQFIFQYYREEENGRGNFPPRFSGLQFPNYSSELNVNALELDDSALYLCASSWRTSGGVDTQYFGPGTRLTVL.

The chain combines TRBV5-1 with TRBJ1-3, with 10 positions matching TRBD1. Germline V lookup: CDR1 SGHRS, CDR2 YFSETQ. The junction had 2 bases not matched to a gene; V was cut back by 0 bases and J by 2 bases. The CDR3 is 16 residues long. As DNA, the CDR3 is TGCGCCAGCAGCTTGGCCGGACAGGGGGCTGGAAACACCATATATTTT. Its protein is CASSLAGQGAGNTIYF.

This CDR3 is CAWIQIRDRGRGGYTF. The DNA of the CDR3 is TGTGCCTGGATTCAAATCCGGGACAGGGGGCGCGGTGGCTACACCTTC. The chain joins TRBV30 to TRBJ1-2; TRBD1 matches 12 bases. This CDR3 has 16 amino acids. V gave up 4 bases and J gave up 7 bases; unmatched junction bases: 13. The germline V gene encodes CDR1 GTSNPN and CDR2 SVGIG (reference sequence).

This chain connects TRBV5-1 to TRBJ2-4; TRBD2 is a possible D gene (6 bases). The CDR3 length is 15 residues. V lost 1 base, J lost 8 bases, and 16 bases lay in between. The germline V gene encodes CDR1 SGHRS and CDR2 YFSETQ. The CDR3 region is CASSLPPIRRDIQYF. The CDR3 DNA sequence: TGCGCCAGCAGCTTGCCGCCTATCAGGAGGGACATTCAGTACTTC.